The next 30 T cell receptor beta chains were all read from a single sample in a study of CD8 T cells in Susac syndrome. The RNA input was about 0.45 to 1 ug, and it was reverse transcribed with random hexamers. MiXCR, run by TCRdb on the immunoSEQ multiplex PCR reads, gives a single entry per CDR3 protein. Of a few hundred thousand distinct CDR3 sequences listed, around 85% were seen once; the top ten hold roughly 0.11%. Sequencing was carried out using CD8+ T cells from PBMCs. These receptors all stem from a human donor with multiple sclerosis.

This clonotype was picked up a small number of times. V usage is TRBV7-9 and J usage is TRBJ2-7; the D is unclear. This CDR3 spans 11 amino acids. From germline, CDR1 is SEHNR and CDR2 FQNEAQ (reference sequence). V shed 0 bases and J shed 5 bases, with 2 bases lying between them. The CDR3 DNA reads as TGTGCCAGCAGCTTAGCCGACGAGCAGTACTTC. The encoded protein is CASSLADEQYF.

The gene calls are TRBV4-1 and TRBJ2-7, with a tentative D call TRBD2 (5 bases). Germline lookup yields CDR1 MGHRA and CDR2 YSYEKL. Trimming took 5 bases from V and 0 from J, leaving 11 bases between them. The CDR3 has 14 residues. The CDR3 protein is CASSASGISYEQYF. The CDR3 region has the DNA TGCGCCAGCAGCGCAAGCGGAATCTCCTACGAGCAGTACTTC.

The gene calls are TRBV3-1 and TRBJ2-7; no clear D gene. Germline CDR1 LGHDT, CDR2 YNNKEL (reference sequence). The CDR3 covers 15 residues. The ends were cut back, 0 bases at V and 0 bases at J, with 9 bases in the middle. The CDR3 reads CASSQEPESSYEQYF. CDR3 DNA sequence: TGTGCCAGCAGCCAAGAGCCGGAGAGCTCCTACGAGCAGTACTTC.

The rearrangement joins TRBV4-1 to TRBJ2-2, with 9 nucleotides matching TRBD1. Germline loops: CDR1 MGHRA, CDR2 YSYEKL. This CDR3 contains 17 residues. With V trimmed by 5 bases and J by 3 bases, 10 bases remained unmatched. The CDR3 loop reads CASSSWTGAVDTGELFF. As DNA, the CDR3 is TGCGCCAGCAGCAGCTGGACAGGGGCTGTCGACACCGGGGAGCTGTTTTTT.

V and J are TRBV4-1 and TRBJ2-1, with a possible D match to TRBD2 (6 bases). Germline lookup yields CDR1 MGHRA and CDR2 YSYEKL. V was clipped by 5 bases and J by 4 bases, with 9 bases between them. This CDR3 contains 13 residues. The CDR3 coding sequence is TGCGCCAGCAGCTGGGAGGTGTACAATGAGCAGTTCTTC. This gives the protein CASSWEVYNEQFF.

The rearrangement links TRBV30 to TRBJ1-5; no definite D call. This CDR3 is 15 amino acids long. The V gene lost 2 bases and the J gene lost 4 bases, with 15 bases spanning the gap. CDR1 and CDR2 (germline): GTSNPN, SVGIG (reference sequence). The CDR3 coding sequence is TGTGCCTGGAGTTCGGGAGACGGCGGGAATCAGCCCCAGCATTTT. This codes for CAWSSGDGGNQPQHF.

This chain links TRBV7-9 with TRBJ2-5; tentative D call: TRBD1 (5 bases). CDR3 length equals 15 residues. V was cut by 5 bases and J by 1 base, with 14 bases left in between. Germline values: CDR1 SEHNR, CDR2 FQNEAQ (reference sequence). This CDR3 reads CASSLLNRSQETQYF. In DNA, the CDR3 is TGTGCCAGCAGCCTATTAAACAGGTCCCAAGAGACCCAGTACTTC.

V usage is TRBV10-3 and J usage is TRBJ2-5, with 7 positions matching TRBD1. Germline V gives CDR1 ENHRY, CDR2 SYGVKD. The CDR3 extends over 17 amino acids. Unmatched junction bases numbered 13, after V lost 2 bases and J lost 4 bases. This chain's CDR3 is CAISELIDREEGETQYF. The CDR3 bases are TGTGCCATCAGTGAGCTTATTGACAGGGAAGAGGGAGAGACCCAGTACTTC.

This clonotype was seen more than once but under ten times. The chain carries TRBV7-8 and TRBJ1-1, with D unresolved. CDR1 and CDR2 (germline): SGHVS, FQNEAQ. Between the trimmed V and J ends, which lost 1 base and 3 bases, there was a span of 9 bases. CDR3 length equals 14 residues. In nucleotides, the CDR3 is TGTGCCAGCAGCTTAGATTATGGAGACACTGAAGCTTTCTTT. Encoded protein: CASSLDYGDTEAFF. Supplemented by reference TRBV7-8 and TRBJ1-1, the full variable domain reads GAGVSQSPRYKVAKRGQDVALRCDPISGHVSLFWYQQALGQGPEFLTYFQNEAQLDKSGLPSDRFFAERPEGSVSTLKIQRTQQEDSAVYLCASSLDYGDTEAFFGQGTRLTVV.

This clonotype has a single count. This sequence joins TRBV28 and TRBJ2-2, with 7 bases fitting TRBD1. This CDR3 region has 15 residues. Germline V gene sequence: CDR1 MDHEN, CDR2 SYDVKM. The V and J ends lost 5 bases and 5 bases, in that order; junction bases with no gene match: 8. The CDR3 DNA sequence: TGTGCCAGCAGTGCAGACAGGGTCCCTACCGGGGAGCTGTTTTTT. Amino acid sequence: CASSADRVPTGELFF.

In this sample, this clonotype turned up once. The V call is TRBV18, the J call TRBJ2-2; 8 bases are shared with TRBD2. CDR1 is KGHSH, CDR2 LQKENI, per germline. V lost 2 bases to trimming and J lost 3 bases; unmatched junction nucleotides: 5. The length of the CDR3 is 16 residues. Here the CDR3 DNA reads TGTGCCAGCTCACCAATACTAGCGGCGGACACCGGGGAGCTGTTTTTT. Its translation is CASSPILAADTGELFF.

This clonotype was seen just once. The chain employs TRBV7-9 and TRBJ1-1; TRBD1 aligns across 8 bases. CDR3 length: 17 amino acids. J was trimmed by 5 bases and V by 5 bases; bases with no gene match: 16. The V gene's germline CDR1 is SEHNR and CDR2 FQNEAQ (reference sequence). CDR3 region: CASSHYETGEWYTEAFF. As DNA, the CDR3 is TGTGCCAGCAGCCACTACGAGACAGGGGAATGGTATACTGAAGCTTTCTTT. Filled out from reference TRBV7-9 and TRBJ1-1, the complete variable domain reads DTGVSQNPRHKITKRGQNVTFRCDPISEHNRLYWYRQTLGQGPEFLTYFQNEAQLEKSRLLSDRFSAERPKGSFSTLEIQRTEQGDSAMYLCASSHYETGEWYTEAFFGQGTRLTVV.

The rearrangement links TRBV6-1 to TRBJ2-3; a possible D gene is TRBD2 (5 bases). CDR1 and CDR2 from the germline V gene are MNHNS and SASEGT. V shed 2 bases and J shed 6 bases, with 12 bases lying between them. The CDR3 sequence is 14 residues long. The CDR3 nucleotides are TGTGCCAGCAGTGAATATGAGGGAACCGATACGCAGTATTTT. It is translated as CASSEYEGTDTQYF.

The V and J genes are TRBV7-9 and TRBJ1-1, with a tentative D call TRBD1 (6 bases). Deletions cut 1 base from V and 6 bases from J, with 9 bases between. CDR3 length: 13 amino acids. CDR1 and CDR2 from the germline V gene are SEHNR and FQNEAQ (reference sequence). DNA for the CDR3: TGTGCCAGCAGCTTAGATTCAGGGGCTGAAGCTTTCTTT. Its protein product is CASSLDSGAEAFF.

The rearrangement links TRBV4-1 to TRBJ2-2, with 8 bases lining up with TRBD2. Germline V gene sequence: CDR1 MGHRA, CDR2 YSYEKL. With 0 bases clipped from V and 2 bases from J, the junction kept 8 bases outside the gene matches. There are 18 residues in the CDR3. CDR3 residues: CASSQEIVTSGNTGELFF. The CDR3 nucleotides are TGCGCCAGCAGCCAAGAAATCGTAACTAGCGGCAACACCGGGGAGCTGTTTTTT.

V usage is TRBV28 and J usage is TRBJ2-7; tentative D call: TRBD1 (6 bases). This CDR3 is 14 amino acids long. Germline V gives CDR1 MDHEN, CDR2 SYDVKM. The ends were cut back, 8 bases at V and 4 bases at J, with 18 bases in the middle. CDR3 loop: CASGSRGSMYEQYF. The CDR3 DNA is TGTGCCAGCGGCTCCAGGGGTTCTATGTACGAGCAGTACTTC.

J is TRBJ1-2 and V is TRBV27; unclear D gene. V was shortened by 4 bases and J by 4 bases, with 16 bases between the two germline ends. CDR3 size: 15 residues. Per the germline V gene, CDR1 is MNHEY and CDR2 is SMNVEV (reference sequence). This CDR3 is CASSSMYDPSYGYTF. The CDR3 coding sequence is TGTGCCAGCAGTTCCATGTATGACCCCTCCTATGGCTACACCTTC.

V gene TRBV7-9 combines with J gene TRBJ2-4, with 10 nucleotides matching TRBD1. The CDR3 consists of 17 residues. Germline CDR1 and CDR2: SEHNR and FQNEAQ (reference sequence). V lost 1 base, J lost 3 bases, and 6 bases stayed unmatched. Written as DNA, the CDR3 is TGTGCCAGCAGCTTAGAATTCAGGACAGGGGGCAAAAACATTCAGTACTTC. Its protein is CASSLEFRTGGKNIQYF.

Here the CDR3 reads CSVEDPGQGAGEKLFF. The CDR3 coding sequence is TGCAGCGTTGAAGATCCTGGACAGGGGGCGGGTGAAAAACTGTTTTTT. The chain uses TRBV29-1 and TRBJ1-4; TRBD1 agrees at 11 bases. The junction had 7 bases not matched to a gene; V was cut back by 0 bases and J by 7 bases. The CDR3 consists of 16 residues. Germline V gene lookup returns CDR1 SQVTM and CDR2 ANQGSEA. The full variable domain, rest sourced from reference TRBV29-1 and TRBJ1-4, is SAVISQKPSRDICQRGTSLTIQCQVDSQVTMMFWYRQQPGQSLTLIATANQGSEATYESGFVIDKFPISRPNLTFSTLTVSNMSPEDSSIYLCSVEDPGQGAGEKLFFGSGTQLSVL.

The CDR3 loop reads CASSFFGELFF. The CDR3 nucleotides read TGTGCCAGCAGTTTTTTTGGGGAGCTGTTTTTT. J is TRBJ2-2 and V is TRBV27, with D unclear. Trimming took off 3 bases at V and 8 bases at J, with 4 bases between the two ends. Per the germline V gene, CDR1 is MNHEY and CDR2 is SMNVEV (reference sequence). The length of the CDR3 is 11 residues.

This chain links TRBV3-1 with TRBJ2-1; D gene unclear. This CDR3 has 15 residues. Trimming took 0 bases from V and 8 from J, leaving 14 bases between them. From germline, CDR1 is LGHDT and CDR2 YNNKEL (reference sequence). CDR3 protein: CASSQDNSPRDEQFF. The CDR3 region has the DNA TGTGCCAGCAGCCAAGATAATAGCCCCCGGGATGAGCAGTTCTTC.

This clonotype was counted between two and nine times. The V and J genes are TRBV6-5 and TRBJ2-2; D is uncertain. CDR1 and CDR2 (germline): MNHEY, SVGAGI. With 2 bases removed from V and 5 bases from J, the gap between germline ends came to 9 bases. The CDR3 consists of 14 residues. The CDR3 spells CASSYRVFTGELFF. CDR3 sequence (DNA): TGTGCCAGCAGTTACCGAGTTTTTACCGGGGAGCTGTTTTTT.

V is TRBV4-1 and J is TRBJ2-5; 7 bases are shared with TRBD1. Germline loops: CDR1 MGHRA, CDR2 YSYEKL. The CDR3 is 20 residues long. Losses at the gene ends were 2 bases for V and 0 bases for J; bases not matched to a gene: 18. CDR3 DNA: TGCGCCAGCAGCCAACTGAATTTTACCCCGGGACAGTCGTACCAAGAGACCCAGTACTTC. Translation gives CASSQLNFTPGQSYQETQYF.

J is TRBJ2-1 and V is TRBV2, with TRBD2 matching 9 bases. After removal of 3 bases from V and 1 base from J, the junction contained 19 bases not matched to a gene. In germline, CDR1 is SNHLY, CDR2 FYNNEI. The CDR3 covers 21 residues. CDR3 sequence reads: CASSEGWTSVSSGTSYNEQFF. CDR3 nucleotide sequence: TGTGCCAGCAGTGAGGGCTGGACTAGCGTAAGCTCCGGGACATCCTACAATGAGCAGTTCTTC.

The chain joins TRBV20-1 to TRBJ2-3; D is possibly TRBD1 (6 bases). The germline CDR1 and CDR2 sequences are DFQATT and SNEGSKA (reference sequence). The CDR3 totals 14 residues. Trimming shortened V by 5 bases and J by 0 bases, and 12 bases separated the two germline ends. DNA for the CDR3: TGCAGTGCTCTAACAGGGATTAGCACAGATACGCAGTATTTT. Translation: CSALTGISTDTQYF.

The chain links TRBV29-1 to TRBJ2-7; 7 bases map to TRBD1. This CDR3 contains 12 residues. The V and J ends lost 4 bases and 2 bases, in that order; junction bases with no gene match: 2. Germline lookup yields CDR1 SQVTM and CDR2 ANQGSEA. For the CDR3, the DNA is TGCAGCGTTGCAGGGACAGCCTACGAGCAGTACTTC. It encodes CSVAGTAYEQYF.

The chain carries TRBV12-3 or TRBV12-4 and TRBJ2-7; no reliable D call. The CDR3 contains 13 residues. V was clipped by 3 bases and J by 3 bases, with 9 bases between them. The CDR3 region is CASSFLSFYEQYF. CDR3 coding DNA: TGTGCCAGCAGTTTCTTATCCTTCTACGAGCAGTACTTC.

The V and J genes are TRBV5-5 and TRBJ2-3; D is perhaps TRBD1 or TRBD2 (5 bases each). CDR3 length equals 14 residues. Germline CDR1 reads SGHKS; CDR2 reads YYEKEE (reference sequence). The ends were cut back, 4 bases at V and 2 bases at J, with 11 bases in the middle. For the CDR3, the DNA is TGTGCCAGCAGCACGCATGGGACCACAGATACGCAGTATTTT. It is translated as CASSTHGTTDTQYF.

The chain's CDR3 is CASSQEGGQGYQPQHF. As DNA, the CDR3 is TGCGCCAGCAGCCAAGAAGGAGGGCAGGGCTATCAGCCCCAGCATTTT. This chain connects TRBV4-1 to TRBJ1-5, with TRBD1 as a possible D gene (5 bases). Germline CDR1 MGHRA, CDR2 YSYEKL. Between the trimmed V and J ends, which lost 0 bases and 5 bases, there was a span of 14 bases. The CDR3 runs 16 residues.

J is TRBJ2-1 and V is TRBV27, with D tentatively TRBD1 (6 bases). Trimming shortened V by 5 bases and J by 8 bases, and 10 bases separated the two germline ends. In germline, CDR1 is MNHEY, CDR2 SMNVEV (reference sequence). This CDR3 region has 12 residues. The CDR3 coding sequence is TGTGCCAGCAGTCAGGACAGTTATGAGCAGTTCTTC. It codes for CASSQDSYEQFF.